The 32 T cell receptor beta chains below all came from one sample that was sequenced in a study of T cell repertoires in aging, cancer and after chemotherapy. Rearranged V-D-J TRB sequences were amplified with a mixed TRB-A/B primer pool. TCRdb recomputed calls from the multiplex PCR reads with MiXCR, one row per CDR3 protein. The sample lists about 13,000 distinct CDR3 sequences, approximately 28% seen once, with 8.5% to 9.5% in the top ten. The template was genomic DNA from peripheral blood, not RNA. Sequencing was carried out using blood. The receptors were sampled from a human donor with a blood cancer.

Comments on this clonotype: With a much larger clone just one base away, this may be a read error. The chain joins TRBV30 to TRBJ1-4; TRBD1 might be the D (5 bases). This CDR3 spans 15 amino acids. V was clipped by 2 bases and J by 11 bases, with 21 bases between them. From germline, CDR1 is GTSNPN and CDR2 SVGIG (reference sequence). The DNA of the CDR3 is TGTGCCTGGAGTACACCCAGGGCAGTGAGGGATAAACTGTTTTTT. Translated, it gives CAWSTPRAVRDKLFF.

In this sample, this clonotype turned up once. The V call is TRBV4-3, the J call TRBJ2-3; tentative D call: TRBD2 (5 bases). This CDR3 is built from 16 residues. With 1 base removed from V and 6 bases from J, the gap between germline ends came to 17 bases. The germline V gene has CDR1 LGHNA and CDR2 YSLEER. The CDR3, as DNA: TGCGCCAGCAGCCAAGTGTTAAGACGGAGGCGGGATACGCAGTATTTT. Translating gives CASSQVLRRRRDTQYF.

V usage is TRBV6-1 and J usage is TRBJ2-1; 10 bases line up with TRBD2. The trim removed 2 bases at V and 1 base at J, leaving 8 bases unmatched. Germline lookup yields CDR1 MNHNS and CDR2 SASEGT. CDR3 size: 18 residues. The CDR3, as DNA: TGTGCCAGCAGTGAAATAGGAGCGGGGGGGCGGTCCTACAATGAGCAGTTCTTC. This gives the protein CASSEIGAGGRSYNEQFF.

This clonotype has a single count. This may come from a read error, since a much larger clone is one base off. The J gene is TRBJ2-3, the V gene TRBV15, with TRBD2 identical over 10 bases. Germline V gene lookup returns CDR1 LNHNV and CDR2 YYDKDF (reference sequence). The CDR3 sequence is 18 residues long. The CDR3 sequence: CATSRDRGLAGVRDTKYF. The CDR3 DNA reads TGTGCCACCAGCAGAGATAGAGGCCTAGCGGGAGTTAGAGATACGAAGTATTTT. The whole variable domain, filled in from reference TRBV15 and TRBJ2-3, reads DAMVIQNPRYQVTQFGKPVTLSCSQTLNHNVMYWYQQKSSQAPKLLFHYYDKDFNNEADTPDNFQSRRPNTSFCFLDIRSPGLGDTAMYLCATSRDRGLAGVRDTKYFGPGTRLTVL.

The V call is TRBV7-9, the J call TRBJ1-6; weak D call: TRBD1 (5 bases). V lost 8 bases and J 9 bases, leaving 23 bases between the germline ends. CDR3 length equals 16 residues. Germline CDR1 SEHNR, CDR2 FQNEAQ (reference sequence). The CDR3 sequence: CASSIWGGQERSPLHF. As DNA, the CDR3 is TGTGCCAGCTCTATTTGGGGGGGTCAAGAACGTTCACCCCTCCACTTT.

The gene calls are TRBV25-1 and TRBJ2-7; the D gene is possibly TRBD2 (5 bases). Looked up from germline, CDR1 is MGHDK and CDR2 is SYGVNS. V was clipped by 3 bases and J by 3 bases, with 12 bases between them. The CDR3 has 14 residues. The DNA for the CDR3 is TGTGCCAGCAGTGACCTAGCTGAGGTCTACGAGCAGTACTTC. Translating gives CASSDLAEVYEQYF.

This clonotype turned up a few times. The chain has TRBV27 and TRBJ2-7, with D unclear. V lost 5 bases, J lost 0 bases, and 17 bases lay in between. From germline, CDR1 is MNHEY and CDR2 SMNVEV (reference sequence). The CDR3 is 16 amino acids. CDR3 DNA sequence: TGTGCCAGCAGTACGTCTCGACGGAGAAGCTCCTACGAGCAGTACGTC. Protein product: CASSTSRRRSSYEQYV.

The chain links TRBV12-3 or TRBV12-4 to TRBJ1-1; tentative D call: TRBD1 (5 bases). Trimming shortened V by 7 bases and J by 1 base, and 10 bases separated the two germline ends. The CDR3 is 13 residues long. The CDR3 loop is CASIRQQNTEAFF. DNA of the CDR3: TGTGCCAGCATCCGACAGCAGAACACTGAAGCTTTCTTT.

By proportion, this clonotype is medium-sized (0.01 to 0.1%). This chain uses TRBV19 with TRBJ1-4; no firm D call. V lost 3 bases to trimming and J lost 3 bases, with 8 bases between them. The CDR3 length is 14 residues. From germline, CDR1 is LNHDA and CDR2 SQIVND (reference sequence). The CDR3 DNA is TGTGCCAGTAGTATGAGGGCAGCTAATGAAAAACTGTTTTTT. It is translated as CASSMRAANEKLFF.

This chain joins TRBV30 and TRBJ1-5; no clear D gene. Trimming left V 0 bases short and J 4 bases short, with 4 bases between. This CDR3 spans 12 amino acids. The germline gives CDR1 GTSNPN, CDR2 SVGIG (reference sequence). The CDR3 loop is CAWSVENQPQHF. The CDR3 DNA follows: TGTGCCTGGAGTGTGGAAAATCAGCCCCAGCATTTT. Looking up the rest from reference TRBV30 and TRBJ1-5 gives the full variable domain: SQTIHQWPATLVQPVGSPLSLECTVEGTSNPNLYWYRQAAGRGLQLLFYSVGIGQISSEVPQNLSASRPQDRQFILSSKKLLLSDSGFYLCAWSVENQPQHFGDGTRLSIL.

The J gene is TRBJ1-2, the V gene TRBV7-2; 10 positions match TRBD1. Germline V lookup: CDR1 SGHTA, CDR2 FQGNSA. Trimming removed 1 base from V and 8 bases from J; junction bases left unmatched: 10. The CDR3 length is 16 residues. As DNA, the CDR3 is TGTGCCAGCAGCTTAGTCCTTATTGGGACAGGGGTCGGCTACACCTTC. Its protein product is CASSLVLIGTGVGYTF.

The V and J genes are TRBV24-1 and TRBJ1-5; 8 nucleotides match TRBD1. The CDR3 is 19 residues long. Germline CDR1 and CDR2: KGHDR and SFDVKD. Germline trimming cut 2 bases from V and 0 bases from J; bases unmatched to any gene: 11. CDR3 nucleotides: TGTGCCACCAGTGATTCGCCCAGGGGGCCAGGATATAGCAATCAGCCCCAGCATTTT. Amino acid sequence: CATSDSPRGPGYSNQPQHF.

J is TRBJ1-5 and V is TRBV5-6; 11 bases line up with TRBD1. Germline CDR1 reads SGHDT; CDR2 reads YYEEEE. J was trimmed by 5 bases and V by 5 bases; bases with no gene match: 3. The CDR3 is 14 amino acids. The CDR3 sequence: CASSGTGGYQPQHF. CDR3 sequence (DNA): TGTGCCAGCAGTGGGACAGGGGGGTATCAGCCCCAGCATTTT.

This clonotype came up a few times. The chain links TRBV6-4 to TRBJ1-2; a weak D match, TRBD1 (6 bases). The germline CDR1 and CDR2 sequences are MRHNA and SNTAGT. This CDR3 is built from 13 residues. Trimming removed 0 bases from V and 7 bases from J, with 9 bases in between. The CDR3 region has the DNA TGTGCCAGCAGTGACTCCGGACAGTCTGGCTACACCTTC. It encodes CASSDSGQSGYTF.

This chain connects TRBV4-3 to TRBJ1-6; perhaps TRBD1 as D (5 bases). V was shortened by 1 base and J by 8 bases, with 12 bases between the two germline ends. CDR3 length equals 15 residues. CDR1 LGHNA and CDR2 YSLEER come from the germline V gene. CDR3 in DNA: TGCGCCAGCAGCCAAGGGGGACTCCGGGATTCACCCCTCCACTTT. This encodes CASSQGGLRDSPLHF.

The gene calls are TRBV14 and TRBJ2-1, with 8 bases aligning to TRBD2. The CDR3 runs 16 residues. V trimming: 3 bases; J trimming: 5 bases; junction bases outside the gene matches: 9. CDR1 SGHDN and CDR2 FVKESK come from the germline V gene. The CDR3 sequence is CASSQEPGLVHNEQFF. The DNA for the CDR3 is TGTGCCAGCAGCCAGGAACCGGGACTAGTGCACAATGAGCAGTTCTTC.

By its share, this clonotype is medium-sized. CDR3 amino acids: CASSALVFGYGYTF. The CDR3, as DNA: TGTGCCAGCAGTGCCCTAGTGTTTGGCTATGGCTACACCTTC. V and J are TRBV6-5 and TRBJ1-2; unclear D gene. Trimming pared 5 bases from V and 4 bases from J, leaving 14 bases between. Germline lookup yields CDR1 MNHEY and CDR2 SVGAGI. This CDR3 has 14 residues.

The CDR3 reads CASSLVTLKGEQFF. CDR3 in DNA: TGTGCCAGCTCACTGGTAACACTCAAAGGGGAGCAGTTCTTC. The chain couples TRBV18 to TRBJ2-1; no definite D call. The CDR3 spans 14 residues. The germline CDR1 and CDR2 sequences are KGHSH and LQKENI. V lost 4 bases and J lost 10, with 17 bases in between.

As concerns this clonotype: This may stem from a read error, because a much larger clone lies one nucleotide away. The chain has TRBV5-4 and TRBJ2-3; 8 nucleotides line up with TRBD2. The V segment lost 7 bases and the J segment 5 bases; nucleotides outside the gene matches: 15. CDR3 length: 16 amino acids. Germline CDR1 reads SGHNT; CDR2 reads YYREEE (reference sequence). CDR3 DNA: TGTGCCAGCGGCCTACCCGGGGGGGCCGTGGGAGATACGCAGTATTTT. This sequence encodes CASGLPGGAVGDTQYF.

The rearrangement joins TRBV6-5 to TRBJ1-2; D gene unclear. The CDR3 is made up of 15 amino acids. V lost 0 bases to trimming and J lost 1 base, with 9 bases between them. Germline V gives CDR1 MNHEY, CDR2 SVGAGI. CDR3 in amino acids: CASSYSLGFNYGYTF. DNA for the CDR3: TGTGCCAGCAGTTACTCCCTGGGGTTTAACTATGGCTACACCTTC.

This clonotype qualifies as medium-sized (0.01 to 0.1%). The chain is built from TRBV29-1 and TRBJ2-1; either TRBD1 or TRBD2 may fit D (5 bases each). Trimming took off 1 base at V and 10 bases at J, with 14 bases between the two ends. CDR1 SQVTM and CDR2 ANQGSEA come from the germline V gene. This CDR3 comprises 13 residues. CDR3 in amino acids: CSVEGDHYGEQFF. The CDR3 DNA reads TGCAGCGTTGAAGGGGACCATTATGGGGAGCAGTTCTTC.

This clonotype showed up many times. CDR3 coding DNA: TGTGCCAGCAGCCCGACAGGGTGGGACTCTGGAAACACCATATATTTT. Translating it yields CASSPTGWDSGNTIYF. The chain carries TRBV7-6 and TRBJ1-3; 7 nucleotides align to TRBD1. From germline, CDR1 is SGHVS and CDR2 FNYEAQ. This CDR3 contains 16 residues. V was pared by 5 bases and J by 0 bases, with 7 bases of the junction left unmatched.

This clonotype is medium-sized in the sample. The chain combines TRBV6-6 with TRBJ2-1; possible D gene TRBD2, 5 bases. This CDR3 has 10 amino acids. Germline V gene lookup returns CDR1 MNHNY and CDR2 SVGAGI (reference sequence). Deletions cut 8 bases from V and 7 bases from J, with 6 bases between. The CDR3 here is CASGGNEQFF. In DNA form, the CDR3 reads TGTGCCAGCGGAGGAAATGAGCAGTTCTTC.

This clonotype is termed medium-sized (0.01 to 0.1%). The genes are TRBV6-6 and TRBJ2-1, with TRBD2 as a possible D gene (6 bases). Germline CDR1 and CDR2: MNHNY and SVGAGI (reference sequence). The CDR3 totals 15 residues. Between the trimmed V and J ends, which lost 6 bases and 7 bases, there was a span of 19 bases. The CDR3 spells CASSLGGPGGNEQFF. CDR3 nucleotides: TGTGCCAGCAGCCTGGGGGGACCCGGAGGGAATGAGCAGTTCTTC.

The CDR3 bases are TGTGCCAGGTTAGGTAGGTTAAGCAATCAGCCCCAGCATTTT. This sequence encodes CARLGRLSNQPQHF. The chain couples TRBV6-4 to TRBJ1-5, with unresolved D. Looked up from germline, CDR1 is MRHNA and CDR2 is SNTAGT. V lost 9 bases to trimming and J lost 1 base, with 13 bases between them. This CDR3 is 14 amino acids long.

The chain has TRBV19 and TRBJ1-1; possible D gene TRBD1, 6 bases. V lost 4 bases and J 8 bases, leaving 17 bases between the germline ends. This CDR3 comprises 14 residues. The germline V gene has CDR1 LNHDA and CDR2 SQIVND (reference sequence). Here the CDR3 DNA reads TGTGCCAGTAGTAAGGGGGGCACAGGTCTGGAAGCTTTCTTT. This gives the protein CASSKGGTGLEAFF.

By sample share, this clonotype is medium-sized. The V call is TRBV19, the J call TRBJ2-3; unclear D gene. CDR3 size: 14 residues. V was clipped by 9 bases and J by 0 bases, with 13 bases between them. The germline V gene has CDR1 LNHDA and CDR2 SQIVND (reference sequence). This chain's CDR3 is CASRWATSTDTQYF. As DNA, the CDR3 is TGTGCCAGCAGGTGGGCAACGAGCACAGATACGCAGTATTTT.

This clonotype was counted only a few times. The rearrangement links TRBV11-2 to TRBJ2-1, with D tentatively TRBD1 or TRBD2 (5 bases each). This CDR3 is built from 14 residues. CDR1 SGHAT and CDR2 FQNNGV come from the germline V gene. The V gene lost 5 bases and the J gene lost 5 bases, with 13 bases spanning the gap. CDR3 region: CASSKSGRNNEQFF. The CDR3 DNA follows: TGTGCCAGCAGCAAATCGGGACGAAACAATGAGCAGTTCTTC.

This clonotype ranks as medium-sized. The chain has TRBV6-1 and TRBJ2-6, with D unclear. The germline CDR1 and CDR2 sequences are MNHNS and SASEGT. Between the trimmed V and J ends, which lost 8 bases and 0 bases, there was a span of 11 bases. The CDR3 has 15 amino acids. The CDR3 DNA reads as TGTGCCAGCTGCGGACGGTCCTCTGGGGCCAACGTCCTGACTTTC. Amino acids: CASCGRSSGANVLTF.

To note about this clonotype: It may be a read error: a sequence one base away is much more abundant. This chain connects TRBV7-6 to TRBJ2-3; D may be TRBD2 (6 bases). This CDR3 comprises 16 residues. The V gene's germline CDR1 is SGHVS and CDR2 FNYEAQ. The CDR3 protein is CASILAVSPNRNTQYF. The CDR3 nucleotides are TGTGCCAGCATCTTAGCGGTATCTCCCAACCGGAATACGCAGTATTTT.

This clonotype was seen only a few times. The chain carries TRBV7-9 and TRBJ2-2; no clear D gene. The CDR3 sequence is 14 residues long. Germline CDR1 SEHNR, CDR2 FQNEAQ (reference sequence). V dropped 8 bases and J dropped 1 base, with 11 bases sitting between them. The CDR3 DNA follows: TGTGCCAGCCGGACGGCACTGAACACCGGGGAGCTGTTTTTT. It encodes CASRTALNTGELFF.

This clonotype is labeled medium-sized. The J gene is TRBJ2-3, the V gene TRBV15; TRBD1 matches at 7 bases. The germline V gene has CDR1 LNHNV and CDR2 YYDKDF (reference sequence). CDR3 length: 14 residues. J gave up 5 bases and V 1 base, and 3 bases lay outside the gene matches. CDR3 loop: CATSRVGGEDTQYF. CDR3 sequence (DNA): TGTGCCACCAGCAGAGTAGGGGGCGAAGATACGCAGTATTTT.